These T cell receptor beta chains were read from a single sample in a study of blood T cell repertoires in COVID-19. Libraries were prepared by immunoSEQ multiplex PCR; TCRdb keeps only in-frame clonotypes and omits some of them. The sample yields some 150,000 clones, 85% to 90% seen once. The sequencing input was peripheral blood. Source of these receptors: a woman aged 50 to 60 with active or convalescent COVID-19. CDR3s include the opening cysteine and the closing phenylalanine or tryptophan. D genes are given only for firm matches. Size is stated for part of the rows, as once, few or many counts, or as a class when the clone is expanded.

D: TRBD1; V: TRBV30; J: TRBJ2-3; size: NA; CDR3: CAGSRGPGQGGRTDTQYF; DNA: TGTGCCGGGAGTCGGGGGCCGGGACAGGGTGGGAGGACAGATACGCAGTATTTT
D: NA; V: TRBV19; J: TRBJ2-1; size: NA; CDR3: CASSMPGNTYNEQFF; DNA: TGTGCCAGTAGTATGCCGGGGAACACCTACAATGAGCAGTTCTTC
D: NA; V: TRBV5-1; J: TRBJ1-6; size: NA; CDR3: CASSLDTISPLHF; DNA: TGCGCCAGCAGCTTGGACACCATATCACCCCTCCACTTT
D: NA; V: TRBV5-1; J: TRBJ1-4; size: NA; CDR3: CASSLAGSQGGEKLFF; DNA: TGCGCCAGCAGCTTGGCTGGTTCGCAGGGTGGGGAAAAACTGTTTTTT
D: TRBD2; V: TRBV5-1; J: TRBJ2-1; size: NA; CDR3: CASSYLAGYNEQFF; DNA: TGCGCCAGCAGCTATCTAGCGGGGTACAATGAGCAGTTCTTC
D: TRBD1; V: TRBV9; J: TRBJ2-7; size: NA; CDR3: CASSPRTGFYEQYF; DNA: TGTGCCAGCAGCCCGCGGACAGGGTTCTACGAGCAGTACTTC
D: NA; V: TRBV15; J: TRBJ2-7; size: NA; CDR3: CATSRDGGGNSYEQYF; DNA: TGTGCCACCAGCAGAGATGGAGGGGGCAACTCCTACGAGCAGTACTTC
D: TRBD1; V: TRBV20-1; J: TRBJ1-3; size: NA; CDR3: CSASTGEGNTIYF; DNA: TGCAGTGCCAGTACAGGGGAAGGAAACACCATATATTTT
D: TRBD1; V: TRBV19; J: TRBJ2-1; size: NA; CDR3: CASSISTGVLSYNEQFF; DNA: TGTGCCAGTAGTATTAGTACAGGGGTATTATCCTACAATGAGCAGTTCTTC
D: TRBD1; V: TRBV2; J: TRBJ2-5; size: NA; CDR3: CASSKTGVGETQYF; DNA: TGTGCCAGCAGTAAGACAGGGGTCGGGGAGACCCAGTACTTC
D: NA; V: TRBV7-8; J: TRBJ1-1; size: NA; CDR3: CASSLRDQGSTEAFF; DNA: TGTGCCAGCAGCTTAAGAGACCAGGGAAGCACTGAAGCTTTCTTT
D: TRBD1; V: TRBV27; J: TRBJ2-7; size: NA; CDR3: CASSTTGVGSLTYEQYF; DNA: TGTGCCAGCAGTACGACAGGGGTCGGATCTCTTACCTACGAGCAGTACTTC
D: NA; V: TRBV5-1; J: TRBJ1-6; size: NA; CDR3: CASSPLGASSYNSPLHF; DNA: TGCGCCAGCAGCCCCCTGGGAGCGAGCTCCTATAATTCACCCCTCCACTTT
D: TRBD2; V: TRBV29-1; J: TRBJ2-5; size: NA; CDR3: CSVGGGSETQYF; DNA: TGCAGCGTTGGGGGGGGGTCCGAGACCCAGTACTTC
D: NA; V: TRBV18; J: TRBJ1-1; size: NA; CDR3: CASSPPMAEAFF; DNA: TGTGCCAGCTCACCCCCTATGGCTGAAGCTTTCTTT
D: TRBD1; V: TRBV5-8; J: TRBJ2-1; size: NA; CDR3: CASSLDRGSEQFF; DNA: TGTGCCAGCAGCTTGGACAGGGGTAGTGAGCAGTTCTTC
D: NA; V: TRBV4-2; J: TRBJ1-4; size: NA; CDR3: CASSHLRATRGTVATNEKLFF; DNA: TGTGCCAGCAGCCACCTTAGGGCGACAAGGGGCACTGTTGCAACTAATGAAAAACTGTTTTTT
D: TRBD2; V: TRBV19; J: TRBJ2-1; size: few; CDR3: CASSTSGGRANEQFF; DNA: TGTGCCAGTAGTACCTCGGGCGGGAGGGCCAATGAGCAGTTCTTC
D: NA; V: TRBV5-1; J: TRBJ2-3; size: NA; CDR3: CASSLRGQSTDTQYF; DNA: TGCGCCAGCAGCTTGAGAGGACAAAGCACAGATACGCAGTATTTT
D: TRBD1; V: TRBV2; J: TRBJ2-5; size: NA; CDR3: CASSPDREETQYF; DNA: TGTGCCAGCAGCCCTGACAGGGAAGAGACCCAGTACTTC
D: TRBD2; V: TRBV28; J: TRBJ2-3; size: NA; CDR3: CASSLYPRLAATDTQYF; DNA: TGTGCCAGCAGTTTATACCCAAGGCTAGCGGCGACAGATACGCAGTATTTT
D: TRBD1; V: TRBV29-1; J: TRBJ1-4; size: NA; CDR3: CSVAQGGEKLFF; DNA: TGCAGCGTTGCGCAGGGGGGAGAAAAACTGTTTTTT
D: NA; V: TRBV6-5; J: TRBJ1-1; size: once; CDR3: CASSWGAPQNTEAFF; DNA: TGTGCCAGCAGTTGGGGAGCTCCACAGAACACTGAAGCTTTCTTT
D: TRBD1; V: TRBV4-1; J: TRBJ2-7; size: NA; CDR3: CASSQVGGGQGQYEQYF; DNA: TGCGCCAGCAGCCAAGTAGGGGGAGGACAGGGCCAGTACGAGCAGTACTTC
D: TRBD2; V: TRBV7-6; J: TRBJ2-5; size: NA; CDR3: CASSPGLAGETQYF; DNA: TGTGCCAGCAGCCCCGGACTAGCGGGAGAGACCCAGTACTTC
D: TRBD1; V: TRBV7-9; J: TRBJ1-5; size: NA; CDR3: CASSSVLGTGNQPQHF; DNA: TGTGCCAGCAGCTCGGTCTTAGGGACAGGGAATCAGCCCCAGCATTTT
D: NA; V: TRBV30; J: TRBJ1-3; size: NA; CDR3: CAWSVLRGSATIYF; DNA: TGTGCCTGGAGTGTACTTCGGGGTTCGGCCACCATATATTTT
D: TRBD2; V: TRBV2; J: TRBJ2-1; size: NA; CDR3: CASSETRGLAGQYEQFF; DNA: TGTGCCAGCAGTGAGACCCGTGGACTAGCGGGACAGTATGAGCAGTTCTTC
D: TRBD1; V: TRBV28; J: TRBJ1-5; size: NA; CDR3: CASSLGQGFRQPQHF; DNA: TGTGCCAGCAGTTTGGGACAGGGCTTTAGGCAGCCCCAGCATTTT
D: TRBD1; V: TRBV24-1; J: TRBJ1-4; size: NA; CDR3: CATSDPGQGNEKLFF; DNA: TGTGCCACCAGTGACCCGGGACAGGGGAATGAAAAACTGTTTTTT
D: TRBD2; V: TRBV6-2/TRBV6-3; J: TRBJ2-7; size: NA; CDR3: CASSSLQTSGSAEQYF; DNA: TGTGCCAGCAGTTCCCTTCAGACTAGCGGGAGTGCCGAGCAGTACTTC
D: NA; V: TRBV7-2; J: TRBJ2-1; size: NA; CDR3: CASSFGGIGGNEQFF; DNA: TGTGCCAGCAGCTTTGGGGGTATAGGGGGCAATGAGCAGTTCTTC